Listed here are 14 T cell receptor beta chains from one sample, sequenced in a study of blood T cell repertoires in COVID-19 (TCRdb year 2020). Receptors were amplified or captured by the immunoSEQ multiplex PCR assay. Here the immuneACCESS table is served through TCRdb, limited to in-frame sequences with V and J called. Missing clones are a known gap in these copies; in checked studies unresolved V genes cover under half, and the rest lacks a known reason. The table for this sample lists around 190,000 clones; roughly 85% of them were counted only once. Less than 5.5% of the sample belongs to the ten largest clones. Sample: peripheral blood. These receptors were obtained from a woman over 75 with acute or convalescent COVID-19.

This clone was detected once. The genes are TRBV18 and TRBJ2-2, with 7 positions matching TRBD1. J gave up 5 bases and V 6 bases, and 9 bases lay outside the gene matches. The CDR3 is made up of 15 amino acids. Germline values: CDR1 KGHSH, CDR2 LQKENI. CDR3 coding DNA: TGTGCCAGCTCCCCTCAGGGACAGATAACCGGGGAGCTGTTTTTT. It yields the protein CASSPQGQITGELFF.

The count of this clone is one. The rearrangement uses TRBV9 and TRBJ1-4; D is uncertain. This CDR3 is built from 14 residues. Trimming took off 0 bases at V and 10 bases at J, with 13 bases between the two ends. The germline CDR1 and CDR2 sequences are SGDLS and YYNGEE. The CDR3 coding sequence is TGTGCCAGCAGCGTAGCGGTCACAGAAGGAAAACTGTTTTTT. It translates to CASSVAVTEGKLFF.

The V call is TRBV11-1, the J call TRBJ1-1; 7 bases line up with TRBD1. The J segment lost 3 bases and the V segment lost 5 bases, leaving 3 bases of the junction unmatched. CDR1 is SGHAT and CDR2 is FQDESV in the germline V gene (reference sequence). CDR3 length: 13 amino acids. The CDR3 DNA is TGTGCCAGCAGCCAAACAGGGGACACTGAAGCTTTCTTT. This gives the protein CASSQTGDTEAFF.

The chain recombines TRBV19 with TRBJ2-2, with unresolved D. Trimming took 3 bases from V and 2 from J, leaving 19 bases between them. The germline V gene encodes CDR1 LNHDA and CDR2 SQIVND (reference sequence). CDR3 length: 18 residues. The CDR3 sequence: CASSIVVSAQINTGELFF. The CDR3 region has the DNA TGTGCCAGTAGTATCGTGGTCAGCGCACAAATTAACACCGGGGAGCTGTTTTTT.

This chain's CDR3 is CASSPKTGGYTEAFF. CDR3 in DNA: TGTGCCAGCAGTCCTAAAACAGGGGGTTACACTGAAGCTTTCTTT. The V and J genes are TRBV6-6 and TRBJ1-1; 8 bases are shared with TRBD1. Germline assignment: CDR1 MNHNY and CDR2 SVGAGI (reference sequence). This CDR3 region has 15 residues. V gave up 5 bases and J gave up 3 bases; unmatched junction bases: 8.

The gene calls are TRBV24-1 and TRBJ1-2; a weak D match, TRBD1 (5 bases). CDR1 and CDR2 (germline): KGHDR, SFDVKD. CDR3 length equals 13 residues. V dropped 7 bases and J dropped 0 bases, with 8 bases sitting between them. CDR3 amino acids: CATSQGANYGYTF. The CDR3 DNA reads as TGTGCCACCAGCCAGGGCGCTAACTATGGCTACACCTTC.

This clone was seen just once. The J gene is TRBJ2-5, the V gene TRBV7-6; D is uncertain. The CDR3 extends over 12 amino acids. In germline, CDR1 is SGHVS, CDR2 FNYEAQ. The V gene lost 5 bases and the J gene lost 4 bases, with 8 bases spanning the gap. In DNA, the CDR3 is TGTGCCAGCAGCCCCGTCGGAGAGACCCAGTACTTC. This codes for CASSPVGETQYF.

The chain links TRBV5-6 to TRBJ2-7; 11 bases agree with TRBD2. The length of the CDR3 is 14 residues. Germline V CDR1 and CDR2: SGHDT, YYEEEE. The J segment lost 4 bases and the V segment lost 7 bases, leaving 7 bases of the junction unmatched. This CDR3 is CASGVAGGMYEQYF. As DNA, the CDR3 is TGTGCCAGCGGGGTAGCGGGAGGGATGTACGAGCAGTACTTC.

The rearrangement links TRBV7-9 to TRBJ2-1, with D perhaps TRBD2 (5 bases). This CDR3 is built from 15 residues. V dropped 4 bases and J dropped 7 bases, with 17 bases sitting between them. Per the germline V gene, CDR1 is SEHNR and CDR2 is FQNEAQ (reference sequence). CDR3 protein: CASSYPLGDWNEQFF. CDR3 sequence (DNA): TGTGCCAGCAGCTATCCCCTGGGAGACTGGAATGAGCAGTTCTTC.

CDR3 nucleotide sequence: TGCGCCAGCAGCTTAACCCCCACAGTCCTCGCAACTAATGAAAAACTGTTTTTT. It codes for CASSLTPTVLATNEKLFF. The genes are TRBV5-1 and TRBJ1-4; unclear D gene. The V gene's germline CDR1 is SGHRS and CDR2 YFSETQ. This CDR3 spans 18 amino acids. Trimming removed 2 bases from V and 0 bases from J, with 17 bases in between.

This clone occurred once. The V and J genes are TRBV9 and TRBJ2-1; TRBD2 might be the D (6 bases). Germline lookup yields CDR1 SGDLS and CDR2 YYNGEE. The CDR3 has 15 amino acids. V lost 6 bases and J 0 bases, leaving 13 bases between the germline ends. Here the CDR3 DNA reads TGTGCCAGCACCCGGGGCGGGACCTCCTACAATGAGCAGTTCTTC. Translated, it gives CASTRGGTSYNEQFF.

The J gene is TRBJ2-7, the V gene TRBV6-2 or TRBV6-3, with a possible D match to TRBD2 (6 bases). CDR3 length equals 15 residues. Germline-derived CDR1 and CDR2 are MNHEY and SVGEGT. The ends were cut back, 2 bases at V and 2 bases at J, with 13 bases in the middle. The CDR3 region has the DNA TGTGCCAGCAGTTACGGGCCAGCGGGTCCCTACGAGCAGTACTTC. Encoded protein: CASSYGPAGPYEQYF.

The CDR3 spells CASSQRLAGEPNEQFF. DNA of the CDR3: TGTGCCAGCAGCCAAAGACTAGCGGGAGAGCCCAATGAGCAGTTCTTC. The rearrangement links TRBV7-6 to TRBJ2-1, with TRBD2 matching 12 bases. The V gene's germline CDR1 is SGHVS and CDR2 FNYEAQ. V shed 5 bases, J shed 6 bases, and the junction held 8 bases outside the gene matches. The CDR3 extends over 16 amino acids.

In regard to this clone: Within the sample, other DNA sequences also encode this same CDR3. CDR3 in amino acids: CASSQEGTAPNYGYTF. CDR3 coding DNA: TGCGCCAGCAGCCAAGAAGGCACAGCACCTAACTATGGCTACACCTTC. J is TRBJ1-2 and V is TRBV4-3; no clear D gene. The V gene's germline CDR1 is LGHNA and CDR2 YSLEER. The CDR3 has 16 residues. Trimming shortened V by 0 bases and J by 0 bases, and 11 bases separated the two germline ends.